Below, 5 T cell receptor beta chains from the same sample are listed, as sequenced in a study of T cells expressing NK-cell markers. TCRdb reprocessed the 5' RACE reads and keeps a single row for each CDR3 protein, giving no DNA. The sample table sets out about 30,000 distinct CDR3 sequences. The sequenced sample consisted of blood T cells: a sorted CD56 or NKG2C T cell subset, CD4+ or CD8+ T cells, or bulk PBMC T cells (not recorded which). The origin of the receptors is a woman aged 18 to 75 in good health.

This chain connects TRBV7-3 to TRBJ1-1; TCRdb returns TRBD1, unconfirmable since there is no DNA. This CDR3 comprises 16 residues. Germline CDR1 is SGHTA and CDR2 is FQGTGA. The CDR3 region is CASSLTGTGSGTEAFF.

The genes are TRBV27 and TRBJ1-1; absent DNA, TCRdb's TRBD1 call cannot be checked. Per germline, CDR1 MNHEY and CDR2 SMNVEV (reference sequence). The CDR3 contains 14 residues. The CDR3 sequence: CASSSRDRDTEAFF.

The chain carries TRBV28 and TRBJ1-5; there is no DNA to check the TCRdb D call of TRBD1. This CDR3 is 15 amino acids long. Germline CDR1 reads MDHEN; CDR2 reads SYDVKM. Here the CDR3 reads CATSRDRGANQPQHF.

The J gene is TRBJ2-2, the V gene TRBV29-1; the TCRdb call, TRBD1, lacks DNA for checking. The CDR3 consists of 13 residues. Germline V gene data show CDR1 as SQVTM and CDR2 as ANQGSEA. CDR3 region: CSVGQGAGGELFF.

V and J are TRBV12-3 or TRBV12-4 and TRBJ1-1. The CDR3 has 16 amino acids. The CDR3 here is CASNPLKWPMNTEAFF.